This entry is about one TCR beta chain. The data originate from a study of T cell responses to AZD1222 COVID-19 vaccine. Method: immunoSEQ multiplex PCR; TCRdb's copy keeps in-frame clones and lacks some. The sample lists about 150,000 clones, roughly 88% occurring once. CDR1 and CDR2 from the germline V gene are KGHSH and LQKENI. V lost 2 bases and J 0 bases, leaving 7 bases between the germline ends. There are 14 residues in the CDR3. This TCR was sampled from an adult who received the AZD1222 COVID-19 vaccine. Source: peripheral blood, taken 28 days after the second AZD1222 dose. V usage is TRBV18 and J usage is TRBJ1-1, with D unresolved. The CDR3 DNA is TGTGCCAGCTCACCAACAAATATGAACACTGAAGCTTTCTTT. This translates into CASSPTNMNTEAFF.